The 32 T cell receptor beta chains presented below share a single source sample, sequenced in a study of Ad26.COV2.S vaccination and SARS-CoV-2 variants. TCRdb's copy holds only in-frame clones and misses some; the assay was immunoSEQ multiplex PCR. The table lists roughly 700,000 clones, roughly 90% of them singletons. Documented treatment: some 20 received Ad26.COV2.S at low or high dose, single or two shots; about five received placebo; per-sample allocation not given. On day 63 after the first injection, vaccine and placebo recipients gave samples. Sequenced here: peripheral blood, sampled in a trial of Ad26.COV2.S vaccine versus placebo. Receptor source: a person aged 18-60 years who received the Ad26.COV2.S COVID-19 vaccine or a placebo.

The rearrangement links TRBV27 to TRBJ2-2; D perhaps matches TRBD2 (6 bases). The V and J ends lost 2 bases and 4 bases respectively, with 11 bases between them. Per the germline V gene, CDR1 is MNHEY and CDR2 is SMNVEV (reference sequence). The CDR3 loop spans 15 amino acids. The CDR3 nucleotides are TGTGCCAGCAGTTTAAGTGGGCGGGGCACCGGGGAGCTGTTTTTT. This gives the protein CASSLSGRGTGELFF.

The chain employs TRBV29-1 and TRBJ2-1, with a tentative D call TRBD1 (5 bases). Trimming pared 8 bases from V and 8 bases from J, leaving 16 bases between. Germline CDR1 SQVTM, CDR2 ANQGSEA. This CDR3 is 12 amino acids long. The CDR3 loop is CSSSLPRDEQFF. The CDR3 DNA reads as TGCAGCTCGTCCCTCCCCAGGGATGAGCAGTTCTTC.

V is TRBV6-6 and J is TRBJ2-5; 11 bases align to TRBD1. CDR3 length: 16 amino acids. In germline, CDR1 is MNHNY, CDR2 SVGAGI (reference sequence). The V gene end was trimmed by 0 bases and the J gene end by 2 bases; junction bases not matched to a gene: 2. The CDR3 nucleotides are TGTGCCAGCAGTTACTCGAGGGACAGGGGGCAAGAGACCCAGTACTTC. Translating it yields CASSYSRDRGQETQYF.

This clone is a singleton in its sample. This same CDR3 is encoded by further DNA sequences in the sample. The rearrangement links TRBV10-3 to TRBJ2-2, with 8 bases aligning to TRBD1. Germline V gene lookup returns CDR1 ENHRY and CDR2 SYGVKD. V lost 10 bases to trimming and J lost 4 bases; unmatched junction nucleotides: 5. The CDR3 length is 13 residues. The CDR3 region is CATRQGSTGELFF. As DNA, the CDR3 is TGTGCCACCCGACAGGGGAGCACCGGGGAGCTGTTTTTT.

This chain joins TRBV6-4 and TRBJ2-3; D is undetermined. CDR1 MRHNA and CDR2 SNTAGT come from the germline V gene. CDR3 length: 13 amino acids. The V gene lost 4 bases and the J gene lost 1 base, with 6 bases spanning the gap. CDR3 nucleotide sequence: TGTGCCAGCAGTGCCGACCGCACAGATACGCAGTATTTT. Its protein product is CASSADRTDTQYF.

V gene TRBV7-2 combines with J gene TRBJ2-7, with D perhaps matching TRBD2 (5 bases). Germline V gives CDR1 SGHTA, CDR2 FQGNSA. Trimming pared 3 bases from V and 3 bases from J, leaving 9 bases between. This CDR3 contains 13 residues. CDR3 sequence: CASSFADFYEQYF. CDR3 nucleotides: TGTGCCAGCAGCTTTGCGGACTTCTACGAGCAGTACTTC.

The gene calls are TRBV5-1 and TRBJ1-1; TRBD1 matches at 9 bases. CDR3 length: 17 amino acids. The germline gives CDR1 SGHRS, CDR2 YFSETQ. The trim removed 4 bases at V and 2 bases at J, leaving 12 bases unmatched. The CDR3 protein is CASSMAGTGLGNTEAFF. The DNA of the CDR3 is TGCGCCAGCAGCATGGCGGGGACAGGGTTGGGAAACACTGAAGCTTTCTTT.

V and J are TRBV7-2 and TRBJ1-3; D unresolved. The germline gives CDR1 SGHTA, CDR2 FQGNSA. This CDR3 is 12 amino acids long. V was cut by 6 bases and J by 2 bases, with 5 bases left in between. CDR3 residues: CASRNTGNTIYF. The DNA for the CDR3 is TGTGCCAGCAGGAATACTGGAAACACCATATATTTT.

The gene calls are TRBV21-1 and TRBJ1-6; whether TRBD1, the table's D call, matches the DNA was not checked. TRBV21-1 is deemed a pseudogene. There are 15 residues in the CDR3. This chain's CDR3 is CASSARDTYNSPLHF. As DNA, the CDR3 is TGTGCCAGCAGCGCCCGGGACACCTATAATTCACCCCTCCACTTT.

The genes are TRBV9 and TRBJ2-2; TRBD1 matches 7 bases. Germline CDR1 SGDLS, CDR2 YYNGEE. Trimming cost V 2 bases and J 6 bases; bases outside gene matches: 10. The CDR3 contains 16 residues. CDR3 nucleotides: TGTGCCAGCAGCGTGAGGGGGACAGAGGGATCCGGGGAGCTGTTTTTT. Its protein product is CASSVRGTEGSGELFF.

The chain combines TRBV7-9 with TRBJ1-1; TRBD1 agrees at 7 bases. After removal of 5 bases from V and 2 bases from J, the junction contained 8 bases not matched to a gene. Germline V gene sequence: CDR1 SEHNR, CDR2 FQNEAQ (reference sequence). The CDR3 length is 15 residues. The CDR3 DNA is TGTGCCAGCAGCATCCGGGACAGCGTAAACACTGAAGCTTTCTTT. Its translation is CASSIRDSVNTEAFF.

The V and J genes are TRBV6-5 and TRBJ2-1, with 9 nucleotides matching TRBD1. The CDR3 runs 15 residues. Per the germline V gene, CDR1 is MNHEY and CDR2 is SVGAGI. V shed 5 bases and J 3 bases; nucleotides not matched to a gene: 5. CDR3 nucleotides: TGTGCCAGCAGTCCGCGGACAGGGGTCTACAATGAGCAGTTCTTC. It encodes CASSPRTGVYNEQFF.

The chain is built from TRBV12-5 and TRBJ1-5; 10 bases align to TRBD1. V gave up 3 bases and J gave up 2 bases; unmatched junction bases: 4. The CDR3 is made up of 16 amino acids. Germline V CDR1 and CDR2: LGHNT, FRNRAP. CDR3 bases: TGTGCTAGTGGTTTCGACAGGGGGCTCGGCAATCAGCCCCAGCATTTT. Its protein product is CASGFDRGLGNQPQHF.

The gene calls are TRBV21-1 and TRBJ2-2; the DNA was not used to check the table's D call, TRBD1. TRBV21-1 is marked as a pseudogene. The CDR3 contains 16 residues. The CDR3 loop reads CASSLRDTRGTGELFF. In DNA, the CDR3 is TGTGCCAGCAGCCTCCGGGACACCCGGGGAACCGGGGAGCTGTTTTTT.

The rearrangement joins TRBV12-3 or TRBV12-4 to TRBJ1-5; D gene unclear. Trimming stripped 7 bases from V and 9 bases from J, with 16 bases between. This CDR3 comprises 13 residues. CDR3 sequence reads: CASTLMDGGPQHF. DNA of the CDR3: TGTGCCAGCACCCTCATGGACGGAGGGCCCCAGCATTTT.

The V gene is TRBV11-2, the J gene TRBJ2-1, with unresolved D. The CDR3 spans 18 residues. V was trimmed by 1 base and J by 5 bases, leaving 21 bases between them. Germline-derived CDR1 and CDR2 are SGHAT and FQNNGV. The CDR3 loop is CASSLAAGVGVTDNEQFF. The CDR3, as DNA: TGTGCCAGCAGCTTAGCCGCAGGTGTGGGCGTCACCGACAATGAGCAGTTCTTC.

V usage is TRBV5-5 and J usage is TRBJ1-1, with D unresolved. The V gene lost 0 bases and the J gene lost 2 bases, with 8 bases spanning the gap. The germline gives CDR1 SGHKS, CDR2 YYEKEE (reference sequence). CDR3 size: 14 residues. The CDR3 loop is CASSLGPTNTEAFF. DNA for the CDR3: TGTGCCAGCAGCTTGGGTCCGACTAACACTGAAGCTTTCTTT.

The chain links TRBV11-3 to TRBJ2-4; the match to TRBD1 covers 7 bases. The V gene end was trimmed by 2 bases and the J gene end by 10 bases; junction bases not matched to a gene: 5. Germline CDR1 reads SGHNT; CDR2 reads YENEEA. The CDR3 covers 13 residues. The CDR3 loop reads CASSLNRDSIQYF. The CDR3 region has the DNA TGTGCCAGCAGCTTAAACCGGGACAGTATTCAGTACTTC.

The chain couples TRBV29-1 to TRBJ1-1; D not resolved. Germline V gene lookup returns CDR1 SQVTM and CDR2 ANQGSEA. This CDR3 contains 11 residues. Trimming took 3 bases from V and 8 from J, leaving 10 bases between them. CDR3 coding DNA: TGCAGCGTTGAGGGGTGGGCCGAAGCTTTCTTT. It yields the protein CSVEGWAEAFF.

The chain combines TRBV27 with TRBJ1-6, with unresolved D. Germline V gene sequence: CDR1 MNHEY, CDR2 SMNVEV (reference sequence). V was cut by 3 bases and J by 8 bases, with 5 bases left in between. The CDR3 extends over 12 amino acids. The chain's CDR3 is CASSFFDSPLHF. DNA for the CDR3: TGTGCCAGCAGTTTTTTTGATTCACCCCTCCACTTT.

The chain is built from TRBV5-1 and TRBJ1-4, with TRBD1 matching over 8 bases. This CDR3 has 15 amino acids. Per the germline V gene, CDR1 is SGHRS and CDR2 is YFSETQ. V gave up 3 bases and J gave up 4 bases; unmatched junction bases: 5. The CDR3 here is CASSSQGASNEKLFF. CDR3 in DNA: TGCGCCAGCAGCTCCCAGGGGGCGAGTAATGAAAAACTGTTTTTT.

This clone turned up a few times. The rearrangement joins TRBV10-3 to TRBJ2-2; 7 nucleotides match TRBD1. The CDR3 sequence is 15 residues long. Germline V gives CDR1 ENHRY, CDR2 SYGVKD. Germline trimming cut 6 bases from V and 2 bases from J; bases unmatched to any gene: 6. In nucleotides, the CDR3 is TGTGCCATCAGGGCCCAGGGGGTAAACACCGGGGAGCTGTTTTTT. Its protein product is CAIRAQGVNTGELFF.

CDR3: CASSPAAGATYEQYF. In DNA form, the CDR3 reads TGCGCCAGCAGCCCGGCGGCAGGGGCCACCTACGAGCAGTACTTC. This chain uses TRBV4-3 with TRBJ2-7, with D perhaps matching TRBD1 (6 bases). Germline lookup yields CDR1 LGHNA and CDR2 YSLEER. The CDR3 is 15 residues long. V was pared by 4 bases and J by 2 bases, with 15 bases between.

V gene TRBV13 combines with J gene TRBJ2-7; TRBD2 matches at 8 bases. The CDR3 length is 15 residues. V gave up 7 bases and J gave up 7 bases; unmatched junction bases: 15. CDR1 and CDR2 from the germline V gene are PRHDT and FYEKMQ (reference sequence). CDR3 bases: TGTGCCAGCACCAGAGAGGCGGGAGGAATTGGGGAGCAGTACTTC. It specifies CASTREAGGIGEQYF.

This clone was found once. The chain couples TRBV7-9 to TRBJ2-5, with a tentative D call TRBD2 (6 bases). V was shortened by 5 bases and J by 2 bases, with 9 bases between the two germline ends. Looked up from germline, CDR1 is SEHNR and CDR2 is FQNEAQ (reference sequence). The CDR3 runs 13 residues. The CDR3 here is CASSRDLQETQYF. The CDR3 DNA is TGTGCCAGCAGCCGGGACTTACAAGAGACCCAGTACTTC.

This chain connects TRBV3-1 (or the pseudogene TRBV3-2) to TRBJ2-5; the D is unclear. V was clipped by 6 bases and J by 5 bases, with 10 bases between them. The CDR3 contains 12 residues. Germline CDR1 LGHDT, CDR2 YNNKEL (reference sequence). The CDR3 DNA sequence: TGTGCCAGCAGAGTTCGACGGGAGACCCAGTACTTC. It specifies CASRVRRETQYF.

The V and J genes are TRBV7-6 and TRBJ1-4, with 7 bases that match TRBD1. Per germline, CDR1 SGHVS and CDR2 FNYEAQ. J lost 10 bases, V lost 2 bases, and 10 bases had no gene match. This CDR3 has 15 residues. The CDR3 nucleotides are TGTGCCAGCAGCTTATTCGGGACAGAGCAAGTAAAACTGTTTTTT. Its translation: CASSLFGTEQVKLFF. The full variable domain, completed using reference TRBV7-6 and TRBJ1-4, is GAGVSQSPRYKVTKRGQDVALRCDPISGHVSLYWYRQALGQGPEFLTYFNYEAQQDKSGLPNDRFSAERPEGSISTLTIQRTEQRDSAMYRCASSLFGTEQVKLFFGSGTQLSVL.

This clone was seen once. The CDR3 protein is CASKSGTKEYEQYF. CDR3 nucleotides: TGTGCCAGCAAGTCCGGGACGAAGGAGTACGAGCAGTACTTC. The chain couples TRBV2 to TRBJ2-7, with D tentatively TRBD1 or TRBD2 (5 bases each). Germline V gives CDR1 SNHLY, CDR2 FYNNEI. The CDR3 has 14 amino acids. V was clipped by 7 bases and J by 4 bases, with 17 bases between them.

The chain carries TRBV18 and TRBJ1-2; 10 positions agree with TRBD1. V lost 3 bases, J lost 3 bases, and 4 bases stayed unmatched. Germline CDR1 is KGHSH and CDR2 is LQKENI. The CDR3 sequence is 15 residues long. The CDR3 here is CASSPWDRGYYGYTF. The CDR3, as DNA: TGTGCCAGCTCACCGTGGGACAGGGGTTACTATGGCTACACCTTC. The full variable domain, completed using reference TRBV18 and TRBJ1-2, is NAGVMQNPRHLVRRRGQEARLRCSPMKGHSHVYWYRQLPEEGLKFMVYLQKENIIDESGMPKERFSAEFPKEGPSILRIQQVVRGDSAAYFCASSPWDRGYYGYTFGSGTRLTVV.

This clone appeared once. The chain combines TRBV15 with TRBJ2-7; a possible D gene is TRBD2 (7 bases). CDR1 and CDR2 (germline): LNHNV, YYDKDF (reference sequence). The V gene lost 5 bases and the J gene lost 4 bases, with 15 bases spanning the gap. The CDR3 runs 14 residues. This CDR3 is CATSGGGAKYEQYF. Written as DNA, the CDR3 is TGTGCCACCAGCGGTGGGGGGGCTAAGTACGAGCAGTACTTC.

The chain has TRBV5-1 and TRBJ1-4, with TRBD1 as a possible D gene (6 bases). There are 14 residues in the CDR3. Trimming pared 4 bases from V and 7 bases from J, leaving 14 bases between. Germline V lookup: CDR1 SGHRS, CDR2 YFSETQ. The CDR3 loop reads CASSPDSLGEKLFF. The CDR3 nucleotides read TGCGCCAGCAGCCCGGACAGCTTAGGTGAAAAACTGTTTTTT.

In its sample, this clone was seen once. The V gene is TRBV24-1, the J gene TRBJ2-1; D may match TRBD1 or TRBD2 (5 bases each). Looked up from germline, CDR1 is KGHDR and CDR2 is SFDVKD. V was trimmed by 5 bases and J by 8 bases, leaving 12 bases between them. The CDR3 length is 13 residues. The CDR3 DNA reads TGTGCCACCAGTGTGGGACCTAAGGATGAGCAGTTCTTC. Residues: CATSVGPKDEQFF.